The entry that follows covers one T cell receptor (beta chain) sequence. Its antigen is currently unknown. The data belong to a study of cytomegalovirus exposure and HLA in healthy donors. Use of 60 Vbeta and 13 Jbeta primers characterized the PCR. Assay: immunoSEQ multiplex PCR; the TCRdb copy retains only in-frame clones and omits some. The sample records roughly 92,000 clones, about 80% being singletons. These donors counted as nominally healthy when sampled, but unrecorded immune exposures were likely. The CDR3 covers 16 residues. V was trimmed by 2 bases and J by 3 bases, leaving 14 bases between them. Germline V CDR1 and CDR2: LGHNT, FRNRAP. General observations from the study: It was about 180 TCR beta chains that were listed as cytomegalovirus-associated.

The TCR originated in a man aged 45-60 years in good health and CMV-seropositive. The J gene is TRBJ1-5, the V gene TRBV12-5; maybe TRBD1 (6 bases). The sequencing input was PBMCs. The CDR3 DNA reads TGTGCTAGTGGTTTGAGGTCAGGGGCCTTCAATCAGCCCCAGCATTTT. Protein: CASGLRSGAFNQPQHF.